The 27 T cell receptor beta chains below all came from one sample that was sequenced in a study of T cells in Graves' hyperthyroidism and ophthalmopathy. Using RNA transcripts as the source, TCR beta CDR3 regions were amplified. First-round RT-PCR with HTBI primers amplified the TCR CDR3 region. Via MiXCR, TCRdb re-called the multiplex PCR reads, giving one row per CDR3 protein. The sample shows about 350,000 distinct CDR3 sequences, about 15% of them seen only once. The sample consisted of blood. The receptors stem from a woman younger than 45 with Graves' hyperthyroidism.

This clonotype occurred many times. The chain uses TRBV2 and TRBJ2-7, with 9 bases that match TRBD2. This CDR3 spans 14 amino acids. Germline CDR1 and CDR2: SNHLY and FYNNEI. V dropped 7 bases and J dropped 2; count of bases not matched to a gene: 6. The CDR3 DNA follows: TGTGCCAGCATCCCAGCGGGAGGTCCCTACGAGCAGTACTTC. The encoded protein is CASIPAGGPYEQYF.

The chain joins TRBV6-1 to TRBJ1-2; TRBD1 agrees at 10 bases. Trimming at V came to 5 bases and at J to 4 bases, leaving 7 bases not matched to a gene. The CDR3 contains 15 residues. Per germline, CDR1 MNHNS and CDR2 SASEGT. The CDR3 DNA is TGTGCCAGCAGTAGGGGCTGGACAGGGGGCTATGGCTACACCTTC. Its translation: CASSRGWTGGYGYTF.

This clonotype was recorded a few times. This rearrangement joins TRBV2 to TRBJ1-5; 9 bases match TRBD1. V was pared by 1 base and J by 6 bases, with 7 bases of the junction left unmatched. The CDR3 spans 16 residues. In germline, CDR1 is SNHLY, CDR2 FYNNEI. The CDR3 protein is CASSEGTGVGIQPQHF. CDR3 in DNA: TGTGCCAGCAGTGAAGGGACAGGGGTAGGTATTCAGCCCCAGCATTTT.

To note about this clonotype: This may be a read error, as it is one base from a much larger clone. The chain employs TRBV11-2 and TRBJ2-7; D perhaps matches TRBD1 (6 bases). CDR3 length equals 14 residues. Germline V gives CDR1 SGHAT, CDR2 FQNNGV. The CDR3 loop is CASSSHTGIYEQDF. CDR3 bases: TGTGCCAGCAGCTCCCACACAGGGATCTACGAGCAGGACTTC.

This clonotype occurred many times. This chain uses TRBV10-2 with TRBJ2-7; D remains ambiguous. Trimming shortened V by 9 bases and J by 4 bases, and 10 bases separated the two germline ends. Looked up from germline, CDR1 is WSHSY and CDR2 is SAAADI. The length of the CDR3 is 11 residues. As DNA, the CDR3 is TGCGCCAGTCTCGACGGGTACGAGCAGTACTTC. Translation: CASLDGYEQYF.

This clonotype was found many times. The chain joins TRBV28 to TRBJ2-2; D not certain. The CDR3 has 12 residues. Trimming removed 6 bases from V and 5 bases from J, with 7 bases in between. Germline CDR1 and CDR2: MDHEN and SYDVKM. CDR3 coding DNA: TGTGCCAGCAGCGGACCGACCGGGGAGCTGTTTTTT. Translated, it gives CASSGPTGELFF.

This rearrangement joins TRBV20-1 to TRBJ2-3; D remains ambiguous. With 0 bases removed from V and 4 bases from J, the gap between germline ends came to 11 bases. CDR3 size: 14 residues. Germline V gives CDR1 DFQATT, CDR2 SNEGSKA (reference sequence). CDR3 loop: CSARDPLGSDTQYF. The DNA of the CDR3 is TGCAGTGCTAGAGATCCCCTAGGGTCAGATACGCAGTATTTT.

This clonotype was counted a few times. V and J are TRBV28 and TRBJ1-2; D ambiguous. The germline gives CDR1 MDHEN, CDR2 SYDVKM. V lost 3 bases and J 4 bases, leaving 12 bases between the germline ends. The CDR3 consists of 14 residues. This CDR3 is CASSFFNRAYGYTF. CDR3 bases: TGTGCCAGCAGTTTTTTTAACAGAGCCTATGGCTACACCTTC.

This clonotype showed up many times. The chain recombines TRBV20-1 with TRBJ1-6; TRBD1 is a possible D gene (6 bases). The CDR3 is 15 amino acids. Germline V gene sequence: CDR1 DFQATT, CDR2 SNEGSKA (reference sequence). Trimming removed 5 bases at V and 0 bases at J, with 11 bases between. The CDR3 sequence: CSALQDSSYNSPLHF. The CDR3, as DNA: TGCAGTGCTCTCCAGGACAGCTCCTATAATTCACCCCTCCACTTT.

In its sample, this clonotype was seen many times. CDR3 coding DNA: TGTGCCAGCAGTCTCGAGAGCGGGAGCCGCACCTACGAGCAGTACTTC. Amino acid sequence: CASSLESGSRTYEQYF. The rearrangement links TRBV28 to TRBJ2-7; 8 bases are a match to TRBD2. This CDR3 contains 16 residues. CDR1 and CDR2 (germline): MDHEN, SYDVKM. Trimming at V came to 5 bases and at J to 2 bases, leaving 11 bases not matched to a gene.

This clonotype has at least ten counts. V and J are TRBV20-1 and TRBJ2-1; D might be TRBD1 (6 bases). The CDR3 has 15 residues. The germline V and J ends were trimmed by 0 bases and 0 bases, with 9 bases remaining between them. Germline V gene sequence: CDR1 DFQATT, CDR2 SNEGSKA (reference sequence). The CDR3, as DNA: TGCAGTGCTAGAGACAGGGGACGCTCCTACAATGAGCAGTTCTTC. Amino acids: CSARDRGRSYNEQFF.

V and J are TRBV7-9 and TRBJ2-7; TRBD2 agrees at 12 bases. This CDR3 is 16 amino acids long. Germline V lookup: CDR1 SEHNR, CDR2 FQNEAQ (reference sequence). V lost 5 bases and J lost 2; bases outside the gene matches: 7. CDR3 residues: CASSPVTSGRPYEQYF. The CDR3 nucleotides are TGTGCCAGCAGCCCTGTGACTAGCGGGAGACCCTACGAGCAGTACTTC.

For this clonotype: This sequence may be a read error, since a much larger clone differs from it by one base. The chain has TRBV28 and TRBJ1-5; 7 positions agree with TRBD1. Unmatched junction bases numbered 11, after V lost 4 bases and J lost 11 bases. The CDR3 runs to 14 residues. Looked up from germline, CDR1 is MDHEN and CDR2 is SYDVKM. CDR3 sequence (DNA): TGTGCCAGCAGTTCGAGACAGCGCACAGGGGCCCAGCATTTT. Translated, it gives CASSSRQRTGAQHF.

This chain uses TRBV18 with TRBJ2-5; no clear D gene. Germline V CDR1 and CDR2: KGHSH, LQKENI. Deletions cut 6 bases from V and 5 bases from J, with 13 bases between. This CDR3 contains 13 residues. The CDR3 DNA sequence: TGTGCCAGCTCCCCCGACGAGTCGGAGACCCAGTACTTC. Amino acid sequence: CASSPDESETQYF.

V and J are TRBV9 and TRBJ2-7, with 8 positions matching TRBD2. This CDR3 is built from 14 residues. Trimming at V came to 3 bases and at J to 5 bases, leaving 7 bases not matched to a gene. CDR1 and CDR2 (germline): SGDLS, YYNGEE. CDR3 DNA: TGTGCCAGCAGCGGCCCGCGGGGGGTAGACGAGCAGTACTTC. Its translation: CASSGPRGVDEQYF. Drawing the rest from reference TRBV9 and TRBJ2-7, the complete variable domain is DSGVTQTPKHLITATGQRVTLRCSPRSGDLSVYWYQQSLDQGLQFLIQYYNGEERAKGNILERFSAQQFPDLHSELNLSSLELGDSALYFCASSGPRGVDEQYFGPGTRLTVT.

The genes are TRBV24-1 and TRBJ2-1, with D hard to call. Trimming took off 11 bases at V and 8 bases at J, with 21 bases between the two ends. CDR3 length: 14 residues. Germline values: CDR1 KGHDR, CDR2 SFDVKD. The CDR3, as DNA: TGTGCCAGCTCACCCTTGGACGGATATCATGAGCAGTTCTTC. Translation: CASSPLDGYHEQFF.

The chain joins TRBV29-1 to TRBJ2-7; D is ambiguous. Looked up from germline, CDR1 is SQVTM and CDR2 is ANQGSEA. V was trimmed by 4 bases and J by 0 bases, leaving 7 bases between them. CDR3 length equals 12 residues. The CDR3 here is CSVVGSSYEQYF. CDR3 DNA sequence: TGCAGCGTTGTGGGTAGCTCCTACGAGCAGTACTTC.

J is TRBJ2-7 and V is TRBV28, with 10 bases that match TRBD2. V shed 4 bases and J 2 bases; nucleotides not matched to a gene: 14. CDR1 and CDR2 from the germline V gene are MDHEN and SYDVKM. The CDR3 runs to 18 residues. CDR3 loop: CASSSMGSSGSRAYEQYF. In DNA, the CDR3 is TGTGCCAGCAGTTCCATGGGGTCTAGCGGGAGCAGGGCCTACGAGCAGTACTTC.

The V gene is TRBV7-2, the J gene TRBJ1-3, with D uncertain. V was shortened by 5 bases and J by 2 bases, with 7 bases between the two germline ends. Germline V gene data show CDR1 as SGHTA and CDR2 as FQGNSA. The CDR3 contains 13 residues. The CDR3 loop reads CASSDQTGNTIYF. The DNA for the CDR3 is TGTGCCAGCAGCGACCAAACTGGAAACACCATATATTTT.

This clonotype was detected only once. The chain joins TRBV18 to TRBJ1-3; tentatively, D is TRBD1 (6 bases). The ends were cut back, 6 bases at V and 0 bases at J, with 12 bases in the middle. The CDR3 sequence is 15 residues long. CDR1 is KGHSH and CDR2 is LQKENI in the germline V gene. CDR3 in amino acids: CASSTTGTSGNTIYF. CDR3 sequence (DNA): TGTGCCAGCTCGACAACAGGGACCTCTGGAAACACCATATATTTT. The full variable domain, rest sourced from reference TRBV18 and TRBJ1-3, is NAGVMQNPRHLVRRRGQEARLRCSPMKGHSHVYWYRQLPEEGLKFMVYLQKENIIDESGMPKERFSAEFPKEGPSILRIQQVVRGDSAAYFCASSTTGTSGNTIYFGEGSWLTVV.

Ten or more counts support this clonotype. This chain connects TRBV6-2 or TRBV6-3 to TRBJ1-1; D is undetermined. Trimming took off 0 bases at V and 0 bases at J, with 11 bases between the two ends. This CDR3 region has 16 residues. Germline V gene sequence: CDR1 MNHEY, CDR2 SVGEGT. CDR3 sequence (DNA): TGTGCCAGCAGTTACTCACGTAGAACCATGAACACTGAAGCTTTCTTT. This gives the protein CASSYSRRTMNTEAFF.

This clonotype was counted at least ten times. The V and J genes are TRBV7-9 and TRBJ2-5, with D perhaps TRBD1 or TRBD2 (5 bases each). The V end lost 1 base, the J end lost 3 bases, and 9 bases lay between the germline ends. Germline assignment: CDR1 SEHNR and CDR2 FQNEAQ (reference sequence). The CDR3 spans 14 residues. This CDR3 reads CASSLGGMEETQYF. The CDR3 coding sequence is TGTGCCAGCAGCTTAGGGGGGATGGAAGAGACCCAGTACTTC.

In its sample, this clonotype was seen a few times. V and J are TRBV9 and TRBJ2-1, with D tentatively TRBD2 (5 bases). CDR1 SGDLS and CDR2 YYNGEE come from the germline V gene. Trimming stripped 4 bases from V and 4 bases from J, with 15 bases between. This CDR3 has 15 amino acids. CDR3 amino acids: CASSPWGEGYNEQFF. CDR3 nucleotides: TGTGCCAGCAGCCCATGGGGAGAGGGTTACAATGAGCAGTTCTTC. The variable domain in full, completed from reference TRBV9 and TRBJ2-1, reads DSGVTQTPKHLITATGQRVTLRCSPRSGDLSVYWYQQSLDQGLQFLIQYYNGEERAKGNILERFSAQQFPDLHSELNLSSLELGDSALYFCASSPWGEGYNEQFFGPGTRLTVL.

Comments on this clonotype: A read error is possible here, since a much larger clone lies one base away. The chain couples TRBV28 to TRBJ2-7; 8 bases line up with TRBD2. Germline CDR1 reads MDHEN; CDR2 reads SYDVKM. CDR3 length equals 15 residues. Losses at the gene ends were 5 bases for V and 5 bases for J; bases not matched to a gene: 11. Here the CDR3 reads CASSLGTGGRNEQYF. The CDR3 DNA follows: TGTGCCAGCAGTCTCGGGACTGGCGGGAGGAACGAGCAGTACTTC.

V is TRBV12-3 or TRBV12-4 and J is TRBJ1-2, with unresolved D. The ends were cut back, 6 bases at V and 5 bases at J, with 10 bases in the middle. The CDR3 loop spans 12 amino acids. The CDR3 bases are TGTGCCAGCAGCCCCCAAACGTATGGCTACACCTTC. This translates into CASSPQTYGYTF.

This clonotype occurred a few times. An end of the junction does not agree with germline; a read error may underlie this. This chain links TRBV6-4 with TRBJ1-1, with D possibly matching TRBD1 (6 bases). The germline gives CDR1 MRHNA, CDR2 SNTAGT. The CDR3 extends over 18 amino acids. The chain's CDR3 is CASSYSPGFGGRGTGAFF. The DNA of the CDR3 is TGTGCCAGCAGTTACAGCCCGGGGTTTGGGGGCAGGGGCACTGGAGCTTTCTTT.

This clonotype was counted many times. The CDR3 region has the DNA TGCAGTGCCGGGGCGGGGGGGGAGACGAGGAGTGAGCAGTTCTTC. Its translation is CSAGAGGETRSEQFF. This rearrangement joins TRBV20-1 to TRBJ2-1, with 9 bases lining up with TRBD2. Looked up from germline, CDR1 is DFQATT and CDR2 is SNEGSKA (reference sequence). The CDR3 is 15 amino acids. Germline trimming cut 6 bases from V and 9 bases from J; bases unmatched to any gene: 15.